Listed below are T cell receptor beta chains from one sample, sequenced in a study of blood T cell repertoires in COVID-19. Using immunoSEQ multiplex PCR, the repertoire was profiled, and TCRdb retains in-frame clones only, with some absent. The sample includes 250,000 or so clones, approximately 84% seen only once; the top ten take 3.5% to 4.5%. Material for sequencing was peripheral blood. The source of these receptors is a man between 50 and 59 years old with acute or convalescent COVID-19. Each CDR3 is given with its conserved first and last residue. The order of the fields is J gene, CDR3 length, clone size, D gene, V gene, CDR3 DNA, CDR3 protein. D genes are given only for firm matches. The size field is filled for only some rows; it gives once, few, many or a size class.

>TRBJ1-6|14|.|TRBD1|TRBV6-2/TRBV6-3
TGTGCCAGCAGCCCGGGACAGTTAAATTCACCCCTCCACTTT
CASSPGQLNSPLHF
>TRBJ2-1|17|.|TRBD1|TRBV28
TGTGCCAGCAGTCCTTTACCCGGGACAGGCTCCTACAATGAGCAGTTCTTC
CASSPLPGTGSYNEQFF
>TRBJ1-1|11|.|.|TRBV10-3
TGTGCCATCACATCAGGGGATGAAGCTTTCTTT
CAITSGDEAFF
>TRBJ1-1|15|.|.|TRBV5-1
TGCGCCAGCAGCTTGGCAGGGGTGATGAACACTGAAGCTTTCTTT
CASSLAGVMNTEAFF
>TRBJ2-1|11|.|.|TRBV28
TGTGCCAGCACCGCCGGGACAGAGCAGTTCTTC
CASTAGTEQFF
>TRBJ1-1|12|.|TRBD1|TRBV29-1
TGCAGCGTTGGAAGAGGGGGCATTGAAGCTTTCTTT
CSVGRGGIEAFF
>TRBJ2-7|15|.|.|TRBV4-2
TGTGCCAGCAGCCTCAAGGTCGACAGGTCCTACGAGCAGTACTTC
CASSLKVDRSYEQYF
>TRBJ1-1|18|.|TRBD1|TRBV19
TGTGCCAGTAGTATAGATAGGAGACAGGGTTTACGGAACACTGAAGCTTTCTTT
CASSIDRRQGLRNTEAFF
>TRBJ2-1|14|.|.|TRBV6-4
TGTGCCAGCAGTGACACGGAGTGGCTTTTTGAGCAGTTCTTC
CASSDTEWLFEQFF
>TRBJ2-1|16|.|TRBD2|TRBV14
TGTGCCAGCAGCCAAGATCAGCGGGAGCTCAGCAATGAGCAGTTCTTC
CASSQDQRELSNEQFF
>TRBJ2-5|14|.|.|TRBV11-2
TGTGCCAGCAGTCTTGGACATTACCAAGAGACCCAGTACTTC
CASSLGHYQETQYF
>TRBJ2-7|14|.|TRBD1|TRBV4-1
TGCGCCAGCAGCCAAATAAGGGGGCAAGACGAGCAGTACTTC
CASSQIRGQDEQYF
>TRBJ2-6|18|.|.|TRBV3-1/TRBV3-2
TGTGCCAGCAGCCATAGAACAGGAATCCTCTCTGGGGCCAACGTCCTGACTTTC
CASSHRTGILSGANVLTF
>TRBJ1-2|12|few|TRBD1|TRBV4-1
TGCGCCAGCAGAGCGACAGGGAATGGCTACACCTTC
CASRATGNGYTF
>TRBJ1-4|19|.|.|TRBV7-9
TGTGCCAGCAGCGCTAGTGGGGCGGCAGTCCGAAGAGGTAATGAAAAACTGTTTTTT
CASSASGAAVRRGNEKLFF
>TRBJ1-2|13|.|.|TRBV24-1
TGTGCCACCAGTGATATGGGGGGCTATGGCTACACCTTC
CATSDMGGYGYTF
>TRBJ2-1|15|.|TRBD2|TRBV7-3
TGTGCCAGCAGCCCACGGACTAGCGGGGCGGATGAGCAGTTCTTC
CASSPRTSGADEQFF
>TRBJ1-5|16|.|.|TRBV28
TGTGCCAGCTCCCACGGCTACGGGAGCCTAAATCAGCCCCAGCATTTT
CASSHGYGSLNQPQHF
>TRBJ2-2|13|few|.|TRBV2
TGTGCCAGCAGTGCCCAGGACACCGGGGAGCTGTTTTTT
CASSAQDTGELFF
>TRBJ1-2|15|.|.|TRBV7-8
TGTGCCAGCAGCTTAGAGCCCGGAGGTAACTATGGCTACACCTTC
CASSLEPGGNYGYTF
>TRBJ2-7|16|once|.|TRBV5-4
TGTGCCAGCAGCTTGGCCATAAGAGCGTCCCCCTACGAGCAGTACTTC
CASSLAIRASPYEQYF
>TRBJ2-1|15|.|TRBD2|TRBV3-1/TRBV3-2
TGTGCCAGCAGCCAAATGCTAGCGGGAGCCTATGAGCAGTTCTTC
CASSQMLAGAYEQFF
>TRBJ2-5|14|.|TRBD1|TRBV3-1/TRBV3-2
TGTGCCAGCAGCCACCGGACAGGTTTCGAGACCCAGTACTTC
CASSHRTGFETQYF
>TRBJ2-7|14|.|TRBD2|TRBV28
TGTGCCAGCAGTCTAGGACTAGCTCGGGGGGAGCAGTACTTC
CASSLGLARGEQYF
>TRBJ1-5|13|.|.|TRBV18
TGTGCCAGCTCACCCGTCGAGTTTCAGCCCCAGCATTTT
CASSPVEFQPQHF
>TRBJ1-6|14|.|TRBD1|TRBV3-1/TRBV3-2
TGTGCCAGCAGCAACCGGGACAGAGAATCACCCCTCCACTTT
CASSNRDRESPLHF
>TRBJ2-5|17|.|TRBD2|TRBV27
TGTGCCAGCAGTTTATATAGCGGGGGGAATTACGTGGAGACCCAGTACTTC
CASSLYSGGNYVETQYF
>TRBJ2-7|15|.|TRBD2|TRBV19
TGTGCCAGTAGTATAGTGAGCGGGAGATCCTACGAGCAGTACTTC
CASSIVSGRSYEQYF
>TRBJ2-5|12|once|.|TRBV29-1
TGCAGCCTTCGCGGAGGGGAAGAGACCCAGTACTTC
CSLRGGEETQYF
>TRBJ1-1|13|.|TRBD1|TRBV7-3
TGTGCCAGCAGCTCATCAGGGGGCTCGGAAGCTTTCTTT
CASSSSGGSEAFF
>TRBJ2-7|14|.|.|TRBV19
TGTGCCAGTAGTAAGACGGGACAATCCTACGAGCAGTACTTC
CASSKTGQSYEQYF
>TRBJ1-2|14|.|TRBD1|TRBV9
TGTGCCAGCAGCGCGGCACAGGGGGGCGATGGCTACACCTTC
CASSAAQGGDGYTF
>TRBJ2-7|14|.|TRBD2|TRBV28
TGTGCCAGCAGCCTAGCGGGAGGATTCTACGAGCAGTACTTC
CASSLAGGFYEQYF
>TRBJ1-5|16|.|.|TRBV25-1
TGTGCCAGCAGCGAGAGTACCTCCGGGGTCCATCAGCCCCAGCATTTT
CASSESTSGVHQPQHF
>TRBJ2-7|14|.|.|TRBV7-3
TGTGCCAGCAGCTTAGGGGGGGCAGTGGACGAGCAGTACTTC
CASSLGGAVDEQYF
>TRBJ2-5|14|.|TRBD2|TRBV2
TGTGCCAGCAGCGGCGGGGGGGCCGGAGAGACCCAGTACTTC
CASSGGGAGETQYF
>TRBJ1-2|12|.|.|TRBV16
TGTGCCAGCAGCCAATATCAGGGCCCAAACACCTTC
CASSQYQGPNTF
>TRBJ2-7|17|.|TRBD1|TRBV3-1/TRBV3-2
TGTGCCAGCAGCCAAGATCTGGGGGGACAGGGTGGCGACGAGCAGTACTTC
CASSQDLGGQGGDEQYF
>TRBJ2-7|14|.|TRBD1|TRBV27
TGTGCCAGCAGTCTCCGGACAGGGGACTACGAGCAGTACTTC
CASSLRTGDYEQYF
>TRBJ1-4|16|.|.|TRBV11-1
TGTGCCAGCAGCTTACATGGAGGAGGGACTAATGAAAAACTGTTTTTT
CASSLHGGGTNEKLFF
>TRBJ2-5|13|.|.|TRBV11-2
TGTGCCAGCAGCGTTGCAAGCGAAGAGACCCAGTACTTC
CASSVASEETQYF
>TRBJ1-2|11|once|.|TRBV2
TGTGCCAGCAGTTACAGGGATGGCTACACCTTC
CASSYRDGYTF
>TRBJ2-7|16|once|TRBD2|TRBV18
TGTGCCAGCTCACCACCGTCGTCTAGCGGAGCCTACGAGCAGTACTTC
CASSPPSSSGAYEQYF
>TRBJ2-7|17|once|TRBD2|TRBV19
TGTGCCAGTAGTATAAAGGTCTCGGCTAGCGGATCCTACGAGCAGTACTTC
CASSIKVSASGSYEQYF
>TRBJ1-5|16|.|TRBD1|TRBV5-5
TGTGCCAGCAGCATTGGACAGGGAAATAGCAATCAGCCCCAGCATTTT
CASSIGQGNSNQPQHF
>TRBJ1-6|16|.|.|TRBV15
TGTGCCACCAGCAGAGAATTGAGCTCCTATAATTCACCCCTCCACTTT
CATSRELSSYNSPLHF
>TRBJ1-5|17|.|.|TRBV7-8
TGTGCCAGCAGCTTAGCGCCCAGTATTAGCAATAGTCAGCCCCAGCATTTT
CASSLAPSISNSQPQHF
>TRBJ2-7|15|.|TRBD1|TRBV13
TGTGCCAGCAGCTTAGGCCGACAGGGTACCTACGAGCAGTACTTC
CASSLGRQGTYEQYF
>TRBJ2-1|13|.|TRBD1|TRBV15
TGTGCCACAAGAACAGGGGGAAGCAATGAGCAGTTCTTC
CATRTGGSNEQFF
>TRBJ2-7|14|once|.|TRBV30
TGTGCCTGGAGTGTACCCCCTGGGACTGTCGCGCAGTACTTC
CAWSVPPGTVAQYF
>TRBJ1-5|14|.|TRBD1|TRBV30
TGTGCCTGGACCCCCAACAGGGGTGGTCAGCCCCAGCATTTT
CAWTPNRGGQPQHF
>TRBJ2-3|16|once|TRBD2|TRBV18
TGTGCCAGCTCACCATCCGGAGCGGGGGGGGCAGATACGCAGTATTTT
CASSPSGAGGADTQYF
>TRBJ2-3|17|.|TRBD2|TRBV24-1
TGTGCCACCAGTGATTCCCGTCCTAGCGGGGGAACAGATACGCAGTATTTT
CATSDSRPSGGTDTQYF
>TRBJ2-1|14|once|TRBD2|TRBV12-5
TGTGCTAGTGGTCCCGGGGGGGCCTACAATGAGCAGTTCTTC
CASGPGGAYNEQFF